Below, 14 T cell receptor beta chains from the same sample are listed, as sequenced in a study of human T cells and chemical hapten exposure. TCRdb ran MiXCR on the RACE reads and lists one entry per CDR3 protein. The sample yields tens of thousands of distinct CDR3 sequences, roughly 8.5% seen once. The time point: patch test 2, 6 weeks after DPC sensitization. Documented treatment: therapeutic diphenylcyclopropenone sensitization with weekly scalp DPC. The specimen was whole blood, collected in connection with sensitization to the hapten diphenylcyclopropenone (DPC). These receptors came from a woman in her forties or fifties with alopecia areata. Some clones in this sample may be carry-over from other donors' samples.

This clonotype has a handful of counts. The chain links TRBV7-6 to TRBJ2-7; weak D call: TRBD1 (5 bases). The CDR3 consists of 13 residues. The V end lost 5 bases, the J end lost 0 bases, and 8 bases lay between the germline ends. Germline CDR1 and CDR2: SGHVS and FNYEAQ. The CDR3 sequence: CASSAGPSYEQYF. The CDR3 DNA is TGTGCCAGCAGCGCAGGGCCCTCCTACGAGCAGTACTTC. Complete variable domain (other parts from reference TRBV7-6 and TRBJ2-7): GAGVSQSPRYKVTKRGQDVALRCDPISGHVSLYWYRQALGQGPEFLTYFNYEAQQDKSGLPNDRFSAERPEGSISTLTIQRTEQRDSAMYRCASSAGPSYEQYFGPGTRLTVT.

This clonotype was detected many times. The chain joins TRBV5-6 to TRBJ1-5; D is unresolved. This CDR3 has 14 amino acids. From germline, CDR1 is SGHDT and CDR2 YYEEEE. Trimming took 6 bases from V and 10 from J, leaving 20 bases between them. Here the CDR3 reads CASTSGRLGIPQHF. Here the CDR3 DNA reads TGTGCCAGCACCTCAGGACGGTTAGGGATACCCCAGCATTTT.

There are many counts of this clonotype. The chain is built from TRBV29-1 and TRBJ1-3, with TRBD1 as a possible D gene (5 bases). Trimming removed 3 bases from V and 0 bases from J, with 9 bases in between. CDR1 is SQVTM, CDR2 ANQGSEA, per germline. CDR3 size: 14 residues. The CDR3 reads CSVDGGDSGNTIYF. CDR3 bases: TGCAGCGTTGACGGGGGAGACTCTGGAAACACCATATATTTT.

This chain connects TRBV19 to TRBJ2-6; 7 nucleotides match TRBD1. V gave up 4 bases and J gave up 4 bases; unmatched junction bases: 7. Germline loops: CDR1 LNHDA, CDR2 SQIVND (reference sequence). This CDR3 has 16 amino acids. In nucleotides, the CDR3 is TGTGCCAGTAGTACGGGACAGCCCTGGGGGGCCAACGTCCTGACTTTC. Translation gives CASSTGQPWGANVLTF.

The V and J genes are TRBV10-3 and TRBJ2-3, with no clear D. Germline V gives CDR1 ENHRY, CDR2 SYGVKD. V lost 4 bases and J lost 2, with 7 bases in between. The CDR3 is 13 amino acids. The CDR3 reads CAISGWSTDTQYF. The CDR3 nucleotides read TGTGCCATCAGTGGGTGGTCCACAGATACGCAGTATTTT.

J is TRBJ2-3 and V is TRBV23-1, with 9 nucleotides matching TRBD1. TRBV23-1 is an ORF for which the function is uncertain. The CDR3 is made up of 15 amino acids. Trimming cost V 1 base and J 5 bases; bases outside gene matches: 4. The CDR3 spells CASSQLGTGIDTQYF. The CDR3 coding sequence is TGCGCCAGCAGTCAATTAGGGACAGGGATAGATACGCAGTATTTT.

The genes are TRBV20-1 and TRBJ2-1, with no clear D. Germline CDR1 DFQATT, CDR2 SNEGSKA (reference sequence). The CDR3 is made up of 13 amino acids. V was pared by 2 bases and J by 3 bases, with 8 bases between. DNA of the CDR3: TGCAGTGCTAGACTGCGGATCTACAATGAGCAGTTCTTC. Protein sequence: CSARLRIYNEQFF.

The chain combines TRBV28 with TRBJ2-7; D ambiguous. Trimming removed 4 bases from V and 1 base from J, with 14 bases in between. Germline CDR1 and CDR2: MDHEN and SYDVKM. This CDR3 spans 15 amino acids. The CDR3 nucleotides read TGTGCCAGCAGTTGGCCGGGTTTAGGTTCCTACGAGCAGTACTTC. Translating it yields CASSWPGLGSYEQYF.

The gene calls are TRBV15 and TRBJ2-2; D not resolved. Germline V gene sequence: CDR1 LNHNV, CDR2 YYDKDF (reference sequence). This CDR3 has 13 residues. The V end was cut by 1 base, the J end by 5 bases, with 5 bases between. The DNA of the CDR3 is TGTGCCACCAGCAGAGGGGTAACCGGGGAGCTGTTTTTT. Its translation: CATSRGVTGELFF.

The rearrangement uses TRBV9 and TRBJ2-5; no clear D. There are 13 residues in the CDR3. Germline V gene data show CDR1 as SGDLS and CDR2 as YYNGEE. Trimming stripped 4 bases from V and 3 bases from J, with 10 bases between. In DNA, the CDR3 is TGTGCCAGCAGCCAGGACCGAAAAGAGACCCAGTACTTC. It is translated as CASSQDRKETQYF. Together with reference TRBV9 and TRBJ2-5, the CDR3 gives the full variable domain: DSGVTQTPKHLITATGQRVTLRCSPRSGDLSVYWYQQSLDQGLQFLIQYYNGEERAKGNILERFSAQQFPDLHSELNLSSLELGDSALYFCASSQDRKETQYFGPGTRLLVL.

This clonotype was recorded many times. V usage is TRBV27 and J usage is TRBJ1-3; 8 bases fit TRBD1. CDR3 length: 14 amino acids. In germline, CDR1 is MNHEY, CDR2 SMNVEV (reference sequence). V shed 6 bases and J 3 bases; nucleotides not matched to a gene: 4. CDR3: CASRQQGVGNTIYF. CDR3 DNA: TGTGCCAGCAGACAACAGGGGGTTGGAAACACCATATATTTT.

The CDR3 sequence: CASSQDLPFLAGGRSSYNEQFF. In DNA, the CDR3 is TGTGCCAGCAGCCAAGATTTACCGTTTTTAGCGGGGGGCCGGAGCTCCTACAATGAGCAGTTCTTC. The V gene is TRBV3-1, the J gene TRBJ2-1; 10 bases line up with TRBD2. Germline V gene data show CDR1 as LGHDT and CDR2 as YNNKEL (reference sequence). The CDR3 totals 22 residues. V lost 0 bases and J lost 0; bases outside the gene matches: 17.

This clonotype was picked up a small number of times. The chain joins TRBV5-5 to TRBJ2-3; 9 positions match TRBD2. With V trimmed by 4 bases and J by 4 bases, 16 bases remained unmatched. CDR1 and CDR2 (germline): SGHKS, YYEKEE (reference sequence). CDR3 length: 18 amino acids. The CDR3 reads CASSQNKGGTSSPDTQYF. The CDR3 DNA sequence: TGTGCCAGCAGCCAGAACAAAGGCGGGACTAGCAGTCCAGATACGCAGTATTTT.

The chain combines TRBV24-1 with TRBJ2-5, with 10 positions matching TRBD1. With V trimmed by 7 bases and J by 3 bases, 1 base remained unmatched. Germline V gene data show CDR1 as KGHDR and CDR2 as SFDVKD. This CDR3 has 13 residues. The CDR3 region is CATRGTGEETQYF. The CDR3 bases are TGTGCCACCAGGGGGACAGGGGAAGAGACCCAGTACTTC.